This entry lists 10 T cell receptor beta chains sequenced from one sample in a study of shared clonotypes between healthy human individuals. Clones were sequenced by immunoSEQ multiplex PCR, and TCRdb holds only the in-frame ones, with some missing. The table lists approximately 2,200,000 clones, roughly 91% of them singletons. Naive CD8 cells were CD45RO-negative, positively selected for CCR7, excluding terminally differentiated effector memory CD45RA+ cells. The material sequenced was naive CD8+ T cells from PBMCs. The origin of the receptors is a man between 18 and 35 years old in good health. Some clones in this sample may be carry-over from other donors' samples.

This clone has a single count. This chain links TRBV7-2 with TRBJ2-3; 9 nucleotides agree with TRBD2. This CDR3 has 19 amino acids. The J segment lost 2 bases and the V segment lost 5 bases, leaving 17 bases of the junction unmatched. Germline V CDR1 and CDR2: SGHTA, FQGNSA. CDR3 amino acids: CASSRSLAGYQVVTDTQYF. CDR3 coding DNA: TGTGCCAGCAGCCGCTCTCTAGCGGGGTACCAAGTTGTCACAGATACGCAGTATTTT.

This clone was found once. The chain carries TRBV10-3 and TRBJ2-3; TRBD1 aligns across 9 bases. The length of the CDR3 is 14 residues. CDR1 and CDR2 from the germline V gene are ENHRY and SYGVKD. With 11 bases clipped from V and 6 bases from J, the junction kept 12 bases outside the gene matches. The CDR3 bases are TGTGCCGTCCGCGACAGGGGGAGATTGGATACGCAGTATTTT. Amino acids: CAVRDRGRLDTQYF.

As for this clone: The identical CDR3 is also encoded by other nucleotide sequences in the sample. This chain joins TRBV19 and TRBJ2-7; TRBD2 aligns across 7 bases. J lost 2 bases, V lost 2 bases, and 6 bases had no gene match. The length of the CDR3 is 15 residues. Germline V gene data show CDR1 as LNHDA and CDR2 as SQIVND (reference sequence). CDR3 coding DNA: TGTGCCAGTAGTATATTTGGGGGAGGGCCCTACGAGCAGTACTTC. Translation gives CASSIFGGGPYEQYF.

This clone was seen once. The CDR3 is CASCLTEEETQYF. The CDR3 region has the DNA TGTGCCAGCTGTCTTACTGAAGAAGAGACCCAGTACTTC. The rearrangement links TRBV28 to TRBJ2-5; unclear D gene. V lost 8 bases to trimming and J lost 3 bases, with 13 bases between them. The germline V gene encodes CDR1 MDHEN and CDR2 SYDVKM. The CDR3 is made up of 13 amino acids. The whole variable domain, filled in from reference TRBV28 and TRBJ2-5, reads DVKVTQSSRYLVKRTGEKVFLECVQDMDHENMFWYRQDPGLGLRLIYFSYDVKMKEKGDIPEGYSVSREKKERFSLILESASTNQTSMYLCASCLTEEETQYFGPGTRLLVL.

The gene calls are TRBV28 and TRBJ1-2, with D uncertain. The CDR3 consists of 12 residues. V lost 4 bases to trimming and J lost 8 bases, with 11 bases between them. Germline loops: CDR1 MDHEN, CDR2 SYDVKM. This CDR3 reads CASSSRDRGYTF. The CDR3, as DNA: TGTGCCAGCAGTTCTAGAGATCGGGGCTACACCTTC.

The genes are TRBV27 and TRBJ2-3; 10 bases agree with TRBD2. The CDR3 extends over 14 amino acids. V was clipped by 7 bases and J by 6 bases; unmatched bases: 7. Germline values: CDR1 MNHEY, CDR2 SMNVEV (reference sequence). CDR3 protein: CASKGLAGEDTQYF. In DNA form, the CDR3 reads TGTGCCAGCAAGGGGCTAGCGGGAGAGGATACGCAGTATTTT.

V and J are TRBV5-4 and TRBJ2-7; 12 nucleotides align to TRBD2. Trimming removed 4 bases from V and 4 bases from J; junction bases left unmatched: 12. The CDR3 has 17 residues. From germline, CDR1 is SGHNT and CDR2 YYREEE (reference sequence). The DNA for the CDR3 is TGTGCCAGCAGCCCGCGAGAGACTAGCGGGAGATCTTACGAGCAGTACTTC. Its protein is CASSPRETSGRSYEQYF.

In this sample, this clone turned up once. The chain joins TRBV4-1 to TRBJ1-2; D gene uncertain. The CDR3 runs 15 residues. Trimming removed 0 bases at V and 4 bases at J, with 12 bases between. Germline V gene lookup returns CDR1 MGHRA and CDR2 YSYEKL. CDR3 in amino acids: CASSQETGLLYGYTF. The CDR3 DNA follows: TGCGCCAGCAGCCAAGAAACTGGGCTCCTCTATGGCTACACCTTC.

The rearrangement uses TRBV2 and TRBJ2-7, with D unclear. V lost 2 bases to trimming and J lost 1 base, with 12 bases between them. This CDR3 has 15 amino acids. From germline, CDR1 is SNHLY and CDR2 FYNNEI. CDR3 nucleotides: TGTGCCAGCAGTGAATCGGCTGGCTGGTCCTACGAGCAGTACTTC. This sequence encodes CASSESAGWSYEQYF.

This chain's CDR3 is CASSVAATGAIYEQYF. The CDR3 region has the DNA TGTGCCAGCAGCGTGGCTGCGACAGGGGCGATCTACGAGCAGTACTTC. The J gene is TRBJ2-7, the V gene TRBV9; 8 positions match TRBD1. Germline lookup yields CDR1 SGDLS and CDR2 YYNGEE. CDR3 length equals 16 residues. V dropped 2 bases and J dropped 3; count of bases not matched to a gene: 10.